This entry concerns a single T cell receptor (beta chain). This clonotype was recorded many times. It has no known antigen specificity. The input lacks base qualities; no much larger clone sits a single base away. This sample was taken from a study of early T cells in non-severe SARS-CoV-2 infection (dated by TCRdb to the early 2020s). Turning to the overall study: Because TCR sequencing was done on bulk RNA from unsorted whole blood, the alpha and beta chains could not be paired. The investigation overall reported the following: VDJdb matching was skewed toward anti-spike CD8 responses and likely underestimated virus-specific expansions by missing private and CD4 specificities.

Libraries were prepared through 5' RACE. The sequencer listed for this sample is NextSeq 500. Unique molecular identifiers were attached to individual cDNA molecules in the TCR library protocol so that sequencing error and PCR bias could be corrected. Both TCR alpha and beta chains were sequenced, and tight co-correlation was observed between alpha and beta sequence abundances in each sample. As for the authors' bioinformatics: V gene, J gene and CDR3 annotation of TCR sequences was performed with Decombinator V4. TCRs were defined as expanded if a significant change between any two time points was detected under a Poisson model with p below 0.0001. TCR abundances were normalised to the total number of TCRs sequenced per sample and expressed as counts per million. TRAV1-2 paired with TRAJ12, TRAJ20 or TRAJ33 defined MAIT TCRs, while TRAV10 paired with TRAJ18 defined iNKT TCRs. A search of VDJdb, accessed on 1 November 2021, was run for TCRs annotated to CMV, EBV and SARS-CoV-2, with TCRs annotated for multiple antigens excluded. In-frame beta chains were kept once TCRdb had trimmed the public reads at Q25 with fastp and called clones with MiXCR. Identical CDR3 protein sequences are pooled into one entry, listed with their most common genes and DNA. These V and J calls are TCRdb output, not the study's own analysis. The sample table lists about 22,000 distinct CDR3 sequences, 5% of them with a count of one. In total, the top ten clones hold about 3.9% of the sample.

Set within a cohort of healthcare workers in London, UK, this nested case-control study involved weekly PCR testing of nasopharyngeal swabs along with blood sampling. Between 23 and 31 March 2020, the week of the UK lockdown, healthcare workers were enrolled and then followed up weekly for as long as 16 weeks. The germline V gene supplies CDR1 ENHRY and CDR2 SYGVKD. Reading from cysteine to phenylalanine, the CDR3 counts 15 amino acids. Here the CDR3 DNA is all that survives: 45 bases in frame from base 1. Trimming at the junction amounts to 2 bases on V and 1 base on J, and the germline ends lie 11 bases apart.

The V gene is TRBV10-3 and the J gene is TRBJ1-2, with the D gene uncertain. Sequenced material: whole blood. This sequence originates from an adult who was a healthcare worker with PCR-confirmed SARS-CoV-2 infection or an uninfected control (not recorded which). CDR3 protein: CAISEQTGVNYGYTF. DNA sequence: TGTGCCATCAGTGAGCAGACGGGTGTTAACTATGGCTACACCTTC.